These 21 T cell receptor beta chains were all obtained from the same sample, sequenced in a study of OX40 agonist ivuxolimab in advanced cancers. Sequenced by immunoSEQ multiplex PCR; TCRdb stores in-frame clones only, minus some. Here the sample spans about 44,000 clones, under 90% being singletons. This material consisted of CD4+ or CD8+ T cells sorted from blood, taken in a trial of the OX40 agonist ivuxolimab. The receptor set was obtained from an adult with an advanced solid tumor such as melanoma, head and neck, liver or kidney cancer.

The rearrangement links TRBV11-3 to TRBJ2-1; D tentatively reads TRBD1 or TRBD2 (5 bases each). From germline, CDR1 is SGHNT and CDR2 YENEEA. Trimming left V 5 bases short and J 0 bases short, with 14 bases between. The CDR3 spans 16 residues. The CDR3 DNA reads TGTGCCAGCAGCGGAGAGGGGCCGAGCTCCTACAATGAGCAGTTCTTC. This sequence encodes CASSGEGPSSYNEQFF.

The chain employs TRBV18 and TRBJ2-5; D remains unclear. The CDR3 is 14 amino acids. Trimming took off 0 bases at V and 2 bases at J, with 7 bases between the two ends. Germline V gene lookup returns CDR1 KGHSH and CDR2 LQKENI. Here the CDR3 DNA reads TGTGCCAGCTCACCACCGTGGCAGCAAGAGACCCAGTACTTC. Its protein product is CASSPPWQQETQYF.

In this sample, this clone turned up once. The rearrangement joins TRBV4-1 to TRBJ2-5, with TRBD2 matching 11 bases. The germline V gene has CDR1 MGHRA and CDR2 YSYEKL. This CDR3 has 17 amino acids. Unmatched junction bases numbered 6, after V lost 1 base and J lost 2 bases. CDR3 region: CASSQGLAGKMQETQYF. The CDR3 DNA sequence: TGCGCCAGCAGCCAAGGACTAGCGGGAAAAATGCAAGAGACCCAGTACTTC.

CDR3 DNA sequence: TGTGCCAGCAGAAAGGACGGGTCCTACGAGCAGTACTTC. It encodes CASRKDGSYEQYF. V usage is TRBV2 and J usage is TRBJ2-7; D gene unclear. CDR3 length equals 13 residues. Looked up from germline, CDR1 is SNHLY and CDR2 is FYNNEI. Trimming left V 6 bases short and J 1 base short, with 10 bases between.

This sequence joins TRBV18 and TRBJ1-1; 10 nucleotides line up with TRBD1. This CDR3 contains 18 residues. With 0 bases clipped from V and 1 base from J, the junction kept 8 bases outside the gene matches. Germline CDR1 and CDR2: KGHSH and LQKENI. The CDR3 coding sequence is TGTGCCAGCTCACCACCGGTGGGGACAGGGGCCAGGAACACTGAAGCTTTCTTT. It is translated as CASSPPVGTGARNTEAFF.

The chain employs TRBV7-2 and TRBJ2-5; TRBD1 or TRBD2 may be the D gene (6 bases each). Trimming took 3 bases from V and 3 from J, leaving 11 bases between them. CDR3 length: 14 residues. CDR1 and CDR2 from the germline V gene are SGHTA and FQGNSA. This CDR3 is CASSFIGGKETQYF. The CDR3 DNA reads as TGTGCCAGCAGCTTCATAGGGGGGAAAGAGACCCAGTACTTC.

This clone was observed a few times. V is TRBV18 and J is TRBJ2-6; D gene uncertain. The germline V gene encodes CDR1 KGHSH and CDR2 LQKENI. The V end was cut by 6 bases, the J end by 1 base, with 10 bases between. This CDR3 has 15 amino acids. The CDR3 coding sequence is TGTGCCAGCTCCTCTGTGAGGTCTGGGGCCAACGTCCTGACTTTC. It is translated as CASSSVRSGANVLTF.

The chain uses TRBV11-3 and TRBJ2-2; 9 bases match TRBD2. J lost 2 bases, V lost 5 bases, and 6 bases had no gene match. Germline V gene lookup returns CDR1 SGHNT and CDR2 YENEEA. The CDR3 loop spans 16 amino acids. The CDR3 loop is CASSAFSGGNTGELFF. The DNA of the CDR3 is TGTGCCAGCAGCGCTTTTAGCGGGGGAAACACCGGGGAGCTGTTTTTT.

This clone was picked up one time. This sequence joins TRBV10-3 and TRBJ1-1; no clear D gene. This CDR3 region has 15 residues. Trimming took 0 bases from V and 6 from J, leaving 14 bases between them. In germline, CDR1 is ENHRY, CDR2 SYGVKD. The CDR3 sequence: CAISESGLPVAEAFF. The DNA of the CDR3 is TGTGCCATCAGTGAGTCTGGGTTACCGGTCGCTGAAGCTTTCTTT.

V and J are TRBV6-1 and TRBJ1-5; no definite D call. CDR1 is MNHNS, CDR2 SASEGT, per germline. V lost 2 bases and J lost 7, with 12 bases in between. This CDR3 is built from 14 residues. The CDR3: CASSESTGEQPQHF. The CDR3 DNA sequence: TGTGCCAGCAGTGAAAGTACGGGAGAACAGCCCCAGCATTTT.

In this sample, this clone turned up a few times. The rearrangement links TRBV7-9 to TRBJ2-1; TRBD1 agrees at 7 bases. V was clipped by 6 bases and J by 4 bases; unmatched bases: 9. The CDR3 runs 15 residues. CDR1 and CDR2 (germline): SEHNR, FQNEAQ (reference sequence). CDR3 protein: CASRFPGTAYNEQFF. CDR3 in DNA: TGTGCCAGCAGGTTTCCAGGGACAGCGTACAATGAGCAGTTCTTC.

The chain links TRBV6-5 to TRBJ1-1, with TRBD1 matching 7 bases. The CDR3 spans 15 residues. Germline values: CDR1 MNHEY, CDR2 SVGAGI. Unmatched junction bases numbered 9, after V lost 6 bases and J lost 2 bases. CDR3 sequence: CASSFSGQRNTEAFF. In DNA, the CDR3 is TGTGCCAGCAGCTTCTCGGGACAGAGAAACACTGAAGCTTTCTTT.

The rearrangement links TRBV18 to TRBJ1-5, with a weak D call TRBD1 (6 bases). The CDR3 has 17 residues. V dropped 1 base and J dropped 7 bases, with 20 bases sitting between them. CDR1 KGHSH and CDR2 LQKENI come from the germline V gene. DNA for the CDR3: TGTGCCAGCTCACCACGGATAGGGGGGGACGGGCGACAGCCCCAGCATTTT. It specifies CASSPRIGGDGRQPQHF.

The CDR3 sequence: CASSRAPGGSTDTQYF. The DNA for the CDR3 is TGTGCCAGCTCACGCGCTCCAGGGGGAAGCACAGATACGCAGTATTTT. The chain employs TRBV18 and TRBJ2-3; 7 bases line up with TRBD1. Trimming removed 4 bases from V and 0 bases from J; junction bases left unmatched: 7. This CDR3 comprises 16 residues. Germline V gene sequence: CDR1 KGHSH, CDR2 LQKENI. Full variable domain (outside the CDR3, taken from reference TRBV18 and TRBJ2-3): NAGVMQNPRHLVRRRGQEARLRCSPMKGHSHVYWYRQLPEEGLKFMVYLQKENIIDESGMPKERFSAEFPKEGPSILRIQQVVRGDSAAYFCASSRAPGGSTDTQYFGPGTRLTVL.

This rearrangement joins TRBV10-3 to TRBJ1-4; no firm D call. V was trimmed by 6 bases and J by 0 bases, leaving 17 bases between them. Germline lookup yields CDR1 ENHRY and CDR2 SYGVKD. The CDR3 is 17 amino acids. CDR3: CAISSTRSPATNEKLFF. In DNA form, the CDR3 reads TGTGCCATCAGCAGCACACGATCCCCTGCAACTAATGAAAAACTGTTTTTT.

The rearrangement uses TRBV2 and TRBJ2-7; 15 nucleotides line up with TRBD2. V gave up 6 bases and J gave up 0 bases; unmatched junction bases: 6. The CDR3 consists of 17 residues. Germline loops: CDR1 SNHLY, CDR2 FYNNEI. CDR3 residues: CASRGGLAGGSSYEQYF. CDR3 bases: TGTGCCAGCAGGGGAGGACTAGCGGGGGGGAGCTCCTACGAGCAGTACTTC.

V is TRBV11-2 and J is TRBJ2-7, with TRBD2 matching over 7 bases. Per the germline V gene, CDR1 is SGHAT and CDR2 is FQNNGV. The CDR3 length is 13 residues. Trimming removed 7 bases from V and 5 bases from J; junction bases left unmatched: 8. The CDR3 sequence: CASKNPAGDEQYF. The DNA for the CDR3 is TGTGCCAGCAAGAACCCGGCGGGGGACGAGCAGTACTTC.

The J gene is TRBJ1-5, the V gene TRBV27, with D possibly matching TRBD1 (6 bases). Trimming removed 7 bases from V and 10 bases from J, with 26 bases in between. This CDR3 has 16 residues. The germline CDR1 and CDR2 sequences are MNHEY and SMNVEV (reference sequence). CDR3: CASKAPPRGDLLPQHF. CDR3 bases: TGTGCCAGCAAGGCACCACCGAGGGGGGATCTTTTACCCCAGCATTTT.

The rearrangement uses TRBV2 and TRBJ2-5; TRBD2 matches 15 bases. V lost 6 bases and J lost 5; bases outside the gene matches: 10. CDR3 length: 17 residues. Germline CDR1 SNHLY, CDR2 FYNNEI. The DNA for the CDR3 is TGTGCCAGCAGGGGACTAGCGGGAGGCCTGAGGGAGGAGACCCAGTACTTC. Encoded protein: CASRGLAGGLREETQYF.

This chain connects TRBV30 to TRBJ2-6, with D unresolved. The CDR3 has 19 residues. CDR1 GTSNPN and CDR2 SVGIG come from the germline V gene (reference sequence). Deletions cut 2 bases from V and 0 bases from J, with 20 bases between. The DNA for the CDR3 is TGTGCCTGGAGTTCGCCATTAGGGCTAGTAGTCTCTGGGGCCAACGTCCTGACTTTC. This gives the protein CAWSSPLGLVVSGANVLTF.

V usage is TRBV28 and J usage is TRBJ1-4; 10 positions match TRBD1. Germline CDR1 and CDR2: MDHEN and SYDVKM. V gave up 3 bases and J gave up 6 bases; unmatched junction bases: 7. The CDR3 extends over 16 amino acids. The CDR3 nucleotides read TGTGCCAGCAGTTTGACAGGGGGCGGTTGGTATGAAAAACTGTTTTTT. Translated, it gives CASSLTGGGWYEKLFF.